What follows is one T cell receptor (beta chain) and its context. The data belong to a study of technical replicates of blood from several donors. Measured with immunoSEQ multiplex PCR; TCRdb has only the in-frame clones, and not every one. The repertoire has 55,000 to 80,000 clones, nearly 98% of them found once; the top ten carry over 0.15%. This receptor was taken from a human donor in good health. Sequencing used T cells isolated from PBMCs.

CDR3 in amino acids: CASSLGTGAYEQYF. The CDR3 coding sequence is TGTGCCAGCAGCTTAGGGACAGGAGCCTACGAGCAGTACTTC. J is TRBJ2-7 and V is TRBV7-6; 7 nucleotides align to TRBD1. The germline gives CDR1 SGHVS, CDR2 FNYEAQ. V lost 1 base, J lost 2 bases, and 2 bases stayed unmatched. The CDR3 length is 14 residues. Based on the CDR3 plus reference TRBV7-6 and TRBJ2-7, the full variable domain is GAGVSQSPRYKVTKRGQDVALRCDPISGHVSLYWYRQALGQGPEFLTYFNYEAQQDKSGLPNDRFSAERPEGSISTLTIQRTEQRDSAMYRCASSLGTGAYEQYFGPGTRLTVT.